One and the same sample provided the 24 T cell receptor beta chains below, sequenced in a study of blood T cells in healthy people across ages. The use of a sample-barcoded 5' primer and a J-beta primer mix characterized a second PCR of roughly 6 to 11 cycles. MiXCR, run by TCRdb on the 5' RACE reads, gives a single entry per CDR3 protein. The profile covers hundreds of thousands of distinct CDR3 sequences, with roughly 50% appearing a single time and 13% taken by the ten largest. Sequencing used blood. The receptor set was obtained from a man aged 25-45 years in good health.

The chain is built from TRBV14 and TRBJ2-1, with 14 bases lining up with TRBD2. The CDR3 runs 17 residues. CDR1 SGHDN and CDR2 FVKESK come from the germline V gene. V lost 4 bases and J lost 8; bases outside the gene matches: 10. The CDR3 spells CASSLTSGGAPVDEQFF. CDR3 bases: TGTGCCAGCAGCCTGACTAGCGGGGGGGCCCCGGTAGATGAGCAGTTCTTC.

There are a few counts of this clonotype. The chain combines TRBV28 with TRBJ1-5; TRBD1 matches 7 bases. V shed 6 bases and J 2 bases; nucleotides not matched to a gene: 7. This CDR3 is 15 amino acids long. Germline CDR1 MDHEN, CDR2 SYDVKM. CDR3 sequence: CASSDPDRGNQPQHF. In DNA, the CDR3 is TGTGCCAGCAGCGATCCCGACAGGGGCAATCAGCCCCAGCATTTT.

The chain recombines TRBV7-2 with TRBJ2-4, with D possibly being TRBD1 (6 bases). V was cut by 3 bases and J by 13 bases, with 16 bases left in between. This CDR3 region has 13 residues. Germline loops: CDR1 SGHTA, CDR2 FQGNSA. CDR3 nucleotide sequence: TGTGCCAGCAGCTTTACCCGAGGGGGTGAGCAGTACTTC. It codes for CASSFTRGGEQYF.

The CDR3 DNA is TGTGCCAGCAGAGGCAGGAGCTCCTATAATTCACCCCTCCACTTT. It codes for CASRGRSSYNSPLHF. This rearrangement joins TRBV28 to TRBJ1-6; D is unclear. Per germline, CDR1 MDHEN and CDR2 SYDVKM. This CDR3 spans 15 amino acids. V lost 6 bases, J lost 0 bases, and 9 bases lay in between.

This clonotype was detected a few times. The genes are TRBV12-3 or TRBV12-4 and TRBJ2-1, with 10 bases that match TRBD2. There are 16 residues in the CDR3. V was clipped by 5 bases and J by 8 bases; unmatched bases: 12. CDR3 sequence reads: CASSLYLGLASDEQFF. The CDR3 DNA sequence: TGTGCCAGCAGTCTTTATCTGGGACTAGCGTCTGATGAGCAGTTCTTC.

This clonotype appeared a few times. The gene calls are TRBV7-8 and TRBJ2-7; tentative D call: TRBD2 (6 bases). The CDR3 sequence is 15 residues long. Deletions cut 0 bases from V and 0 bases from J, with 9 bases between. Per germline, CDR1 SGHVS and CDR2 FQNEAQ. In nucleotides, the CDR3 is TGTGCCAGCAGCTTAGCGCGGGAATTCTCCTACGAGCAGTACTTC. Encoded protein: CASSLAREFSYEQYF.

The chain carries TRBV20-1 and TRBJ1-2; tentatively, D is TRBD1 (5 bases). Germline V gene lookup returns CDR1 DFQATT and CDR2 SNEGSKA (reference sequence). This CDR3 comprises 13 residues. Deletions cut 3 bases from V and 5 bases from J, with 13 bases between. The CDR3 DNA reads TGCAGTGCTAGCGGGGGGACTCCATATGGCTACACCTTC. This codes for CSASGGTPYGYTF.

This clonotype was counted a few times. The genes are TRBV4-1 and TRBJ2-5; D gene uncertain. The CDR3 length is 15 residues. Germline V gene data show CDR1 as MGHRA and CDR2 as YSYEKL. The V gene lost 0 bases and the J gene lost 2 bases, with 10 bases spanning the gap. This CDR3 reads CASSQEVGLQETQYF. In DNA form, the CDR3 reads TGCGCCAGCAGCCAAGAAGTCGGGCTTCAAGAGACCCAGTACTTC.

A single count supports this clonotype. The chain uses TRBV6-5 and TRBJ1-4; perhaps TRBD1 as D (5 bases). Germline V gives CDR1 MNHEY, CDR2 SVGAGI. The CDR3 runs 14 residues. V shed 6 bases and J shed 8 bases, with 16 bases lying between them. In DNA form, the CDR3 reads TGTGCCAGCAGGCCTGGGGTGGGGCGCGAAAAACTGTTTTTT. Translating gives CASRPGVGREKLFF.

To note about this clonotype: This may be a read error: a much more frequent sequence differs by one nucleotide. The CDR3 DNA sequence: TGTGCCAGCAATTTGGCAGGGGGGAGAGAGACCCAGTACTTC. It is translated as CASNLAGGRETQYF. The chain has TRBV12-3 or TRBV12-4 and TRBJ2-5, with a possible D match to TRBD1 (7 bases). This CDR3 has 14 amino acids. Trimming pared 7 bases from V and 4 bases from J, leaving 16 bases between.

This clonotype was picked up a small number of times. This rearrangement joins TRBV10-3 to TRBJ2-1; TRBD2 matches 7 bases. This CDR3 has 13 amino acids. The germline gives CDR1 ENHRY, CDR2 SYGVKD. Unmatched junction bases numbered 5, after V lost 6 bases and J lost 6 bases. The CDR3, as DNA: TGTGCCATCAGCTCTGGGGAGGGCAATGAGCAGTTCTTC. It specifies CAISSGEGNEQFF.

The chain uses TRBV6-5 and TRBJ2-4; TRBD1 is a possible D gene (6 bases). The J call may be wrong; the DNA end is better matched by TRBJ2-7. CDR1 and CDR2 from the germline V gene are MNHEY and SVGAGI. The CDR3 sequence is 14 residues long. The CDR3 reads CASSEDRRTHEQYF. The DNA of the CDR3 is TGTGCCAGCAGTGAGGACAGAAGAACCCACGAGCAGTACTTC.

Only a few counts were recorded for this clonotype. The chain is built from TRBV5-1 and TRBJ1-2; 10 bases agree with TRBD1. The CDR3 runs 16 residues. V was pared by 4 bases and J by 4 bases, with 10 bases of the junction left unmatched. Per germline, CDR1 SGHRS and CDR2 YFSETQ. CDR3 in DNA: TGCGCCAGCAGCCCGGGACAGGGGCCTGTCCCCTATGGCTACACCTTC. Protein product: CASSPGQGPVPYGYTF.

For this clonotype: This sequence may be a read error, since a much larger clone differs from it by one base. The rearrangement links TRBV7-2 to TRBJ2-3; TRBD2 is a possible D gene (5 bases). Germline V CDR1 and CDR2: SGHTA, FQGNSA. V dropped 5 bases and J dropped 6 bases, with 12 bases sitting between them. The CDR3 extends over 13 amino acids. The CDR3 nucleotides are TGTGCCAGCAGCCCCCACTCGGGGGATACGCAGTATTTT. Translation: CASSPHSGDTQYF.

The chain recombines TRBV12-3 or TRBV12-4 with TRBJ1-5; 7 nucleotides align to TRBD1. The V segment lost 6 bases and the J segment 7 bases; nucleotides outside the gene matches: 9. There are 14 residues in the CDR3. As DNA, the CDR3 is TGTGCCAGCAGGCAGACAGGGTCTCGCCAGCCCCAGCATTTT. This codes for CASRQTGSRQPQHF.

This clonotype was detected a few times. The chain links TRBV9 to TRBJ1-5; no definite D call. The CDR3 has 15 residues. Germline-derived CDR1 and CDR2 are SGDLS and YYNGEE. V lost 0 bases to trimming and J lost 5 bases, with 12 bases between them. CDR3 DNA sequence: TGTGCCAGCAGCGTAGGGCCCGCCCGGGATCAGCCCCAGCATTTT. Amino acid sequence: CASSVGPARDQPQHF.

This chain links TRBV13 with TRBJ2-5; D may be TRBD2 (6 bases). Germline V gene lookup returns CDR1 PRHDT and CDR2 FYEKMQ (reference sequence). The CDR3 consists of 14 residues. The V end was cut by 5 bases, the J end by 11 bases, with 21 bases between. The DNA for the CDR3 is TGTGCCAGCAGCACCCTCGACGGGGGAAATGAGCAGTACTTC. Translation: CASSTLDGGNEQYF.

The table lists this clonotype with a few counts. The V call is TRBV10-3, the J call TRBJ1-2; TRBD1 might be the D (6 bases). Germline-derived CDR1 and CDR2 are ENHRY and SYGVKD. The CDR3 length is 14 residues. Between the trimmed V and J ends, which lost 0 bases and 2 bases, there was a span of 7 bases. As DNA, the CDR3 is TGTGCCATCAGTGAGTCTGGGGGCAACTATGGCTACACCTTC. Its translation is CAISESGGNYGYTF.

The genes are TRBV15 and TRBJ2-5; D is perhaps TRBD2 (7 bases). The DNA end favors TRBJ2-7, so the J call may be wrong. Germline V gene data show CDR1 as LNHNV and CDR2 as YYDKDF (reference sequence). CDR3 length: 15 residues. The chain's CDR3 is CATSREGGGTYEQYF. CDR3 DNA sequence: TGTGCCACCAGCAGAGAGGGCGGGGGCACCTACGAGCAGTACTTC.

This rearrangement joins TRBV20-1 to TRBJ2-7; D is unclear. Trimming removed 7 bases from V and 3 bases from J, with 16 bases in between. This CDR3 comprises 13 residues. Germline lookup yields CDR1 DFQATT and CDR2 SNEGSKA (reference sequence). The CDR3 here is CSEVGGRYYEQYF. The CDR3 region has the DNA TGCAGTGAGGTGGGTGGACGGTACTACGAGCAGTACTTC.

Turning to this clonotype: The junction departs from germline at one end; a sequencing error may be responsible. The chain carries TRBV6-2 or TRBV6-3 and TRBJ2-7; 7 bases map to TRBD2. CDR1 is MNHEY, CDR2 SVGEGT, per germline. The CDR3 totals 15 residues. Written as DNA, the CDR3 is TGTGCCATCAGTTCCCCCGGGAGGACTTCCTACGAGCAGTACTTC. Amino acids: CAISSPGRTSYEQYF.

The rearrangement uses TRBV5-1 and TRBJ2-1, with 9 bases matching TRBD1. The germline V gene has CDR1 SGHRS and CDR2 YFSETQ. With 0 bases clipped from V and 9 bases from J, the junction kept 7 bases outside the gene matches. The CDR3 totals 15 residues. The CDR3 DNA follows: TGCGCCAGCAGCTTGGGGACAGGGGCGAGGGGTGAGCAGTTCTTC. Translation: CASSLGTGARGEQFF.

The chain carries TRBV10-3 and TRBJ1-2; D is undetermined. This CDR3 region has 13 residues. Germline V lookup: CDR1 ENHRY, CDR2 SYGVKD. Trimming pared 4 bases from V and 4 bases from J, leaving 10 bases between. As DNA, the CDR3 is TGTGCCATCAGTGTTGAGGTGGTCTATGGCTACACCTTC. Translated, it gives CAISVEVVYGYTF.

CDR3 nucleotides: TGTGCCAGCAGCTTGATGCAGGGGGCGGACTACGAGCAGTACTTC. Its protein product is CASSLMQGADYEQYF. The chain carries TRBV7-9 and TRBJ2-7; 8 nucleotides align to TRBD1. Germline CDR1 reads SEHNR; CDR2 reads FQNEAQ (reference sequence). Trimming at V came to 3 bases and at J to 3 bases, leaving 7 bases not matched to a gene. The CDR3 has 15 residues.